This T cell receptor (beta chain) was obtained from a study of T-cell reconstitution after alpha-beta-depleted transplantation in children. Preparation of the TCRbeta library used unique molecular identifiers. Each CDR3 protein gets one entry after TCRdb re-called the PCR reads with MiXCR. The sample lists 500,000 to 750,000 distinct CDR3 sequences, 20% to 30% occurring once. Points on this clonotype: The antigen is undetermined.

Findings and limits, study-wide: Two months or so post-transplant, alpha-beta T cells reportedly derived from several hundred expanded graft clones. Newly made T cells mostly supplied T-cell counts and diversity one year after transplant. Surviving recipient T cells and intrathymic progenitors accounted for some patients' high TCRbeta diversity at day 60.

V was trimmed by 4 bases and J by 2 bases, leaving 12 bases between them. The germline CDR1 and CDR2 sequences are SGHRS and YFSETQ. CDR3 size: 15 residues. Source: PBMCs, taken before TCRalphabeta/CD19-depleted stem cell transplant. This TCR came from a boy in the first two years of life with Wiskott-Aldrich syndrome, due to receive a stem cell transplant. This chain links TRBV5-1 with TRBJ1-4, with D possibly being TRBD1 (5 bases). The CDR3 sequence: CASSRNQGTNEKLFF. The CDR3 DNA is TGCGCCAGCAGCCGCAACCAGGGTACTAATGAAAAACTGTTTTTT.